The 17 T cell receptor beta chains presented below share a single source sample, sequenced in a study of shared clonotypes between healthy human individuals. Produced via immunoSEQ multiplex PCR; TCRdb's table is partial and in-frame only. The sample yields about 2 million clones, 85% to 95% seen once. Sequences were obtained from naive CD4+ T cells sorted from blood. Indicated subset: CD45RA+ positively selected. Receptors were obtained from a man younger than 35 in good health.

This clone was observed a single time. The chain joins TRBV5-8 to TRBJ1-2; D gene ambiguous. This CDR3 has 16 amino acids. The germline CDR1 and CDR2 sequences are SGHTS and YDEGEE. Deletions cut 0 bases from V and 8 bases from J, with 20 bases between. The chain's CDR3 is CASSLAPYVQRRGYTF. The DNA of the CDR3 is TGTGCCAGCAGCTTGGCGCCCTACGTCCAACGTCGGGGCTACACCTTC.

On this clone itself: This same CDR3 is encoded by further DNA sequences in the sample. V gene TRBV19 combines with J gene TRBJ1-6; no clear D gene. CDR3 length: 13 residues. CDR1 and CDR2 (germline): LNHDA, SQIVND (reference sequence). Deletions cut 1 base from V and 6 bases from J, with 4 bases between. The CDR3 loop reads CASSIVGNSPLHF. In DNA form, the CDR3 reads TGTGCCAGTAGTATAGTGGGTAATTCACCCCTCCACTTT.

V and J are TRBV7-9 and TRBJ2-3; a weak D match, TRBD2 (6 bases). Per germline, CDR1 SEHNR and CDR2 FQNEAQ (reference sequence). The CDR3 runs 14 residues. The V end was cut by 7 bases, the J end by 0 bases, with 11 bases between. This CDR3 reads CASTAGSSTDTQYF. The CDR3 coding sequence is TGTGCCAGCACGGCGGGATCTAGCACAGATACGCAGTATTTT.

Of note for this clone: At one of its ends the junction is not consistent with the germline gene, which may arise from a read error. The J gene is TRBJ2-5, the V gene TRBV7-7, with D unclear. The CDR3 spans 14 residues. Per the germline V gene, CDR1 is SSHAT and CDR2 is FNYEAQ (reference sequence). DNA of the CDR3: TGTGCTAGCAGCTTAGGGCTCTCTCAAGAGACCCAGTACTTC. This codes for CASSLGLSQETQYF. Based on the CDR3 plus reference TRBV7-7 and TRBJ2-5, the full variable domain is GAGVSQSPRYKVTKRGQDVTLRCDPISSHATLYWYQQALGQGPEFLTYFNYEAQPDKSGLPSDRFSAERPEGSISTLTIQRTEQRDSAMYRCASSLGLSQETQYFGPGTRLLVL.

This chain links TRBV18 with TRBJ1-1; D might be TRBD1 (5 bases). V lost 3 bases and J lost 0, with 8 bases in between. Germline-derived CDR1 and CDR2 are KGHSH and LQKENI. The CDR3 has 14 residues. CDR3 protein: CASSPGLMNTEAFF. The CDR3 region has the DNA TGTGCCAGCTCACCGGGACTTATGAACACTGAAGCTTTCTTT.

V and J are TRBV6-4 and TRBJ2-4; tentatively, D is TRBD1 or TRBD2 (5 bases each). Trimming stripped 5 bases from V and 8 bases from J, with 19 bases between. The length of the CDR3 is 15 residues. Looked up from germline, CDR1 is MRHNA and CDR2 is SNTAGT. Here the CDR3 reads CASSLGVVGRDIQYF. The CDR3 DNA sequence: TGTGCCAGCAGTTTGGGGGTCGTGGGTAGGGACATTCAGTACTTC.

The chain employs TRBV28 and TRBJ1-1; tentatively, D is TRBD1 (6 bases). This CDR3 contains 15 residues. Germline-derived CDR1 and CDR2 are MDHEN and SYDVKM. Trimming pared 5 bases from V and 2 bases from J, leaving 15 bases between. The CDR3 DNA reads as TGTGCCAGCAGTCCTTCCGACAGGATCAACACTGAAGCTTTCTTT. Translating gives CASSPSDRINTEAFF.

The chain employs TRBV19 and TRBJ1-2; TRBD1 aligns across 7 bases. Germline CDR1 is LNHDA and CDR2 is SQIVND (reference sequence). Unmatched junction bases numbered 2, after V lost 4 bases and J lost 3 bases. This CDR3 contains 13 residues. The CDR3 DNA reads TGTGCCAGTAGTACGGGGACAGACTATGGCTACACCTTC. This translates into CASSTGTDYGYTF.

The J gene is TRBJ2-3, the V gene TRBV29-1; D remains unclear. The CDR3 covers 14 residues. V was cut by 5 bases and J by 3 bases, with 15 bases left in between. Looked up from germline, CDR1 is SQVTM and CDR2 is ANQGSEA. CDR3 residues: CSVPGSLITDTQYF. CDR3 nucleotide sequence: TGCAGCGTTCCCGGCTCCTTGATAACAGATACGCAGTATTTT.

The rearrangement uses TRBV19 and TRBJ2-3; the D gene is possibly TRBD2 (5 bases). Trimming stripped 0 bases from V and 11 bases from J, with 18 bases between. CDR3 length: 15 amino acids. Germline V gene lookup returns CDR1 LNHDA and CDR2 SQIVND (reference sequence). DNA of the CDR3: TGTGCCAGTAGTATAGAAGGGAGCAGGTCCAATGGGCAGTATTTT. Encoded protein: CASSIEGSRSNGQYF.

The chain links TRBV7-2 to TRBJ2-5; no definite D call. The CDR3 has 14 amino acids. Trimming cost V 4 bases and J 6 bases, with 15 bases left between them. The V gene's germline CDR1 is SGHTA and CDR2 FQGNSA. The DNA of the CDR3 is TGTGCCAGCAGCTCCCGGGCCCTCGCCCAGACCCAGTACTTC. It specifies CASSSRALAQTQYF.

This chain connects TRBV20-1 to TRBJ1-1, with D uncertain. Trimming pared 2 bases from V and 5 bases from J, leaving 6 bases between. Germline-derived CDR1 and CDR2 are DFQATT and SNEGSKA (reference sequence). The CDR3 covers 11 residues. The CDR3 DNA reads TGCAGTGCTAGATCTCAGACTGAAGCTTTCTTT. Translating gives CSARSQTEAFF.

DNA of the CDR3: TGTGCCAGCAGTCCCGGCTCTGGGGCCAACGTCCTGACTTTC. It yields the protein CASSPGSGANVLTF. The chain links TRBV28 to TRBJ2-6; D call uncertain. V was cut by 5 bases and J by 0 bases, with 5 bases left in between. Looked up from germline, CDR1 is MDHEN and CDR2 is SYDVKM. The CDR3 is made up of 14 amino acids.

A word on this clone: Other DNA sequences in the same sample also yield this CDR3. The chain uses TRBV5-1 and TRBJ2-3, with 8 bases identical to TRBD2. The CDR3 is 14 amino acids. CDR1 and CDR2 from the germline V gene are SGHRS and YFSETQ. The junction had 2 bases not matched to a gene; V was cut back by 5 bases and J by 0 bases. The DNA for the CDR3 is TGCGCCAGCAGACTAGCGGCGAGCACAGATACGCAGTATTTT. Amino acid sequence: CASRLAASTDTQYF.

The chain has TRBV18 and TRBJ2-7; no firm D call. The length of the CDR3 is 15 residues. CDR1 and CDR2 from the germline V gene are KGHSH and LQKENI. Trimming took off 0 bases at V and 6 bases at J, with 15 bases between the two ends. CDR3 DNA: TGTGCCAGCTCACCACCGAGCGCCCAACGTGGCGAGCAGTACTTC. Residues: CASSPPSAQRGEQYF. The complete variable domain, with remaining parts taken from reference TRBV18 and TRBJ2-7, reads NAGVMQNPRHLVRRRGQEARLRCSPMKGHSHVYWYRQLPEEGLKFMVYLQKENIIDESGMPKERFSAEFPKEGPSILRIQQVVRGDSAAYFCASSPPSAQRGEQYFGPGTRLTVT.

The CDR3 DNA reads as TGTGCCAGCAGGAGGAGCGGGACGTCCTACAATGAGCAGTTCTTC. Protein: CASRRSGTSYNEQFF. This rearrangement joins TRBV6-1 to TRBJ2-1, with 7 bases aligning to TRBD2. Germline assignment: CDR1 MNHNS and CDR2 SASEGT. The CDR3 runs to 15 residues. The junction had 6 bases not matched to a gene; V was cut back by 6 bases and J by 1 base.

A note on this clone: The same CDR3 is also encoded by other DNA sequences in this sample. The V gene is TRBV5-1, the J gene TRBJ1-6, with 8 bases lining up with TRBD1. Per germline, CDR1 SGHRS and CDR2 YFSETQ. V lost 0 bases and J lost 10; bases outside the gene matches: 6. The CDR3 has 15 amino acids. For the CDR3, the DNA is TGCGCCAGCAGCTTGGCCGGACAGGGTAACTCACCCCTCCACTTT. It encodes CASSLAGQGNSPLHF.